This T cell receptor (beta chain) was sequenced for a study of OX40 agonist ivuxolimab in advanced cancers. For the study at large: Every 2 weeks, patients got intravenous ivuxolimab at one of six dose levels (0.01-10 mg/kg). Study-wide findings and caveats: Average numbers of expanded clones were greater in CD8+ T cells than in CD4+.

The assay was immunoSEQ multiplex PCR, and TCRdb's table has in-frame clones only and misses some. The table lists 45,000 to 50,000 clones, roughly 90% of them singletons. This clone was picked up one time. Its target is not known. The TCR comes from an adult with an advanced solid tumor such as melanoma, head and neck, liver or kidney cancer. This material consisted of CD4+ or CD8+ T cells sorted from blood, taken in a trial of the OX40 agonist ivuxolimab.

DNA of the CDR3: TGTGCCAGCATGTTGAGGGATGGGGCCAACGTCCTGACTTTC. Translating gives CASMLRDGANVLTF. This chain joins TRBV2 and TRBJ2-6; D is possibly TRBD2 (5 bases). The CDR3 runs 14 residues. Trimming pared 7 bases from V and 3 bases from J, leaving 10 bases between. Per germline, CDR1 SNHLY and CDR2 FYNNEI.